Each of the 4 T cell receptor beta chains below was sequenced from the same sample in a study of T cells in Graves' hyperthyroidism and ophthalmopathy. The investigators amplified TCR beta CDR3 regions from RNA transcripts. A first-round RT-PCR of the TCR CDR3 used the HTBI primer set. TCRdb fed the multiplex PCR reads into MiXCR, producing one record per CDR3 protein. The sample includes 300,000 to 450,000 distinct CDR3 sequences, under 15% seen only once; the top ten take around 9.2%. The sample consisted of blood. These receptors all come from a woman aged 18 to 35 with Graves' hyperthyroidism.

This clonotype was detected many times. The V call is TRBV6-5, the J call TRBJ2-5; TRBD2 might be the D (5 bases). This CDR3 spans 15 amino acids. Germline V gene sequence: CDR1 MNHEY, CDR2 SVGAGI. The V end lost 0 bases, the J end lost 11 bases, and 19 bases lay between the germline ends. The CDR3 sequence is CASSYSRDAGVFQYF. The CDR3, as DNA: TGTGCCAGCAGTTACTCGCGTGATGCCGGGGTTTTTCAGTACTTC.

Ten or more counts support this clonotype. The V gene is TRBV7-8, the J gene TRBJ2-5; maybe TRBD2 (6 bases). Per the germline V gene, CDR1 is SGHVS and CDR2 is FQNEAQ. Trimming removed 5 bases from V and 7 bases from J, with 17 bases in between. The CDR3 totals 14 residues. CDR3 protein: CASSERLESWTQYF. The CDR3 DNA sequence: TGTGCCAGCAGCGAGCGACTAGAATCGTGGACCCAGTACTTC. Full variable domain (rest looked up from reference TRBV7-8 and TRBJ2-5): GAGVSQSPRYKVAKRGQDVALRCDPISGHVSLFWYQQALGQGPEFLTYFQNEAQLDKSGLPSDRFFAERPEGSVSTLKIQRTQQEDSAVYLCASSERLESWTQYFGPGTRLLVL.

This clonotype was detected many times. The chain combines TRBV24-1 with TRBJ2-3, with unresolved D. CDR3 length: 14 amino acids. Trimming shortened V by 3 bases and J by 0 bases, and 6 bases separated the two germline ends. The germline gives CDR1 KGHDR, CDR2 SFDVKD. CDR3 DNA sequence: TGTGCCACCAGTGATCCCGGCAGCACAGATACGCAGTATTTT. Encoded protein: CATSDPGSTDTQYF.

This clonotype showed up just a few times. V usage is TRBV7-2 and J usage is TRBJ2-7; tentatively, D is TRBD2 (5 bases). Germline CDR1 SGHTA, CDR2 FQGNSA. The CDR3 runs 16 residues. The V end was cut by 5 bases, the J end by 5 bases, with 22 bases between. The CDR3 loop reads CASSQGGPGYGNEQYF. CDR3 coding DNA: TGTGCCAGCAGCCAAGGTGGGCCGGGATACGGAAACGAGCAGTACTTC.